This TCR beta chain emerged from a study of blood T cell repertoires in COVID-19. At the level of the study: Specimens from acute and convalescent COVID-19 originated in the United States, Italy and Spain. Sample material is recorded as cDNA or gDNA derived from T cells, B-cell-depleted T cells, or PBMCs.

This clone occurred a few times. The CDR3 totals 17 residues. Germline CDR1 SNHLY, CDR2 FYNNEI. The junction had 13 bases not matched to a gene; V was cut back by 6 bases and J by 2 bases. In the authors' methods: Using reference gene primer amplification, nucleated cell counts were estimated. Produced via immunoSEQ multiplex PCR; TCRdb's table is partial and in-frame only. Clone size and V and J calls were adopted from that table, with D and trimming inferred from the DNA. The data show 200,000 to 250,000 clones, 80% to 90% seen once. V gene TRBV2 combines with J gene TRBJ1-3, with 7 bases matching TRBD1. Sequenced material: peripheral blood. The clonotype originates from a man aged 45-65 years with acute or convalescent COVID-19. DNA for the CDR3: TGTGCCAGCAGCCGTCCCCGACAGGGAGGTACTGGAAACACCATATATTTT. Translated, it gives CASSRPRQGGTGNTIYF.